The 4 T cell receptor beta chains given below trace back to one sample, sequenced in a study of T cell changes during pregnancy in multiple sclerosis. Repertoires were generated with immunoSEQ multiplex PCR, while TCRdb's copy carries only in-frame clones and drops some. The profile covers some 59,000 clones, with roughly 88% appearing a single time and over 5% taken by the ten largest. The sequencing here drew on peripheral blood, taken in the third trimester of pregnancy. The origin of the receptors is a female donor in good health, enrolled as a control in a pregnancy study.

J is TRBJ2-5 and V is TRBV6-1, with 7 bases identical to TRBD2. Germline V CDR1 and CDR2: MNHNS, SASEGT. This CDR3 comprises 14 residues. Losses at the gene ends were 1 base for V and 4 bases for J; bases not matched to a gene: 3. For the CDR3, the DNA is TGTGCCAGCAGTGAAGGGGGGGGTGGAGAGACCCAGTACTTC. Encoded protein: CASSEGGGGETQYF.

The J gene is TRBJ1-2, the V gene TRBV6-1; TRBD1 might be the D (5 bases). The CDR3 spans 15 residues. CDR1 and CDR2 from the germline V gene are MNHNS and SASEGT. Between the trimmed V and J ends, which lost 2 bases and 8 bases, there was a span of 18 bases. Written as DNA, the CDR3 is TGTGCCAGCAGTGAATGGGCGGGACCCCAGCAGGGCTACACCTTC. Translating gives CASSEWAGPQQGYTF.

This clone was counted a few times. The CDR3 sequence: CAWSVQRGGLNTEAFF. CDR3 bases: TGTGCCTGGAGTGTCCAGAGAGGGGGCCTGAACACTGAAGCTTTCTTT. The chain couples TRBV30 to TRBJ1-1, with 7 bases that match TRBD1. CDR1 is GTSNPN and CDR2 is SVGIG in the germline V gene (reference sequence). The CDR3 extends over 16 amino acids. V dropped 0 bases and J dropped 0; count of bases not matched to a gene: 7.

This chain joins TRBV4-3 and TRBJ1-1; 7 bases are a match to TRBD1. Trimming at V came to 4 bases and at J to 5 bases, leaving 4 bases not matched to a gene. This CDR3 has 13 amino acids. Germline values: CDR1 LGHNA, CDR2 YSLEER. The CDR3 loop is CASSPEGQTEAFF. The CDR3 DNA is TGCGCCAGCAGCCCGGAGGGACAGACTGAAGCTTTCTTT.